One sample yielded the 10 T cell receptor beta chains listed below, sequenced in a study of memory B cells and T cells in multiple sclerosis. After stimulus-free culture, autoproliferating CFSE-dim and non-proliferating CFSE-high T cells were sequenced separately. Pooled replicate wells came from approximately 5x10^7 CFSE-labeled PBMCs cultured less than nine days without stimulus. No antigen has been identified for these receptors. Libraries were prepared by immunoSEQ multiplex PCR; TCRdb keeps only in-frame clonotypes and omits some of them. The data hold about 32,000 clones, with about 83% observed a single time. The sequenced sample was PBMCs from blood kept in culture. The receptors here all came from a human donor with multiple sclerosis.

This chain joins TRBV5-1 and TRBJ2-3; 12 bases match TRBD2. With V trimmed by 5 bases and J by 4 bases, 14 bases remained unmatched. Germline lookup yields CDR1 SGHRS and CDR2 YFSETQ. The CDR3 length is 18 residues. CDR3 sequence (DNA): TGCGCCAGCAGACCTAGCGGGAGGGCCGAATCAATCCCAGATACGCAGTATTTT. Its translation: CASRPSGRAESIPDTQYF.

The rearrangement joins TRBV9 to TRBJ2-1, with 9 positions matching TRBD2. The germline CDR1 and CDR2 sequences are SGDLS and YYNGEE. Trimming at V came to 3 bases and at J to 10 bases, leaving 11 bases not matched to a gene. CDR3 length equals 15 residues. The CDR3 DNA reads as TGTGCCAGCAGCGCAGCGGGGGGACCAGGCAAGGAGCAGTTCTTC. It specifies CASSAAGGPGKEQFF.

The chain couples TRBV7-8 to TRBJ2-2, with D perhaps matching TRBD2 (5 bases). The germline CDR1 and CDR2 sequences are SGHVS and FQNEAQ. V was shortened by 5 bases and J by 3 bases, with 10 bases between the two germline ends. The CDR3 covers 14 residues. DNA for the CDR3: TGTGCCAGCAGCCGGCCGGGATACACCGGGGAGCTGTTTTTT. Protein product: CASSRPGYTGELFF. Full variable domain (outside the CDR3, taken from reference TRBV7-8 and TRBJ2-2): GAGVSQSPRYKVAKRGQDVALRCDPISGHVSLFWYQQALGQGPEFLTYFQNEAQLDKSGLPSDRFFAERPEGSVSTLKIQRTQQEDSAVYLCASSRPGYTGELFFGEGSRLTVL.

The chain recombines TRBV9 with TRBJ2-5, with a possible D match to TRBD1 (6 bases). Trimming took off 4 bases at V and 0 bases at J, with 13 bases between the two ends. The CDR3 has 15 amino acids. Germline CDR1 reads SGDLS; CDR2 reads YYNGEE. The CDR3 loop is CASSTGDRNQETQYF. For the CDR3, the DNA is TGTGCCAGCAGCACCGGAGACAGGAACCAAGAGACCCAGTACTTC. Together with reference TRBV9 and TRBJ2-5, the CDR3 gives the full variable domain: DSGVTQTPKHLITATGQRVTLRCSPRSGDLSVYWYQQSLDQGLQFLIQYYNGEERAKGNILERFSAQQFPDLHSELNLSSLELGDSALYFCASSTGDRNQETQYFGPGTRLLVL.

The CDR3: CSANYISGTGNFYEQYF. The CDR3 region has the DNA TGCAGCGCCAATTACATTTCCGGGACAGGGAATTTCTACGAGCAGTACTTC. The chain has TRBV29-1 and TRBJ2-7, with 9 bases lining up with TRBD1. The V segment lost 7 bases and the J segment 3 bases; nucleotides outside the gene matches: 19. The CDR3 length is 17 residues. Germline CDR1 SQVTM, CDR2 ANQGSEA.

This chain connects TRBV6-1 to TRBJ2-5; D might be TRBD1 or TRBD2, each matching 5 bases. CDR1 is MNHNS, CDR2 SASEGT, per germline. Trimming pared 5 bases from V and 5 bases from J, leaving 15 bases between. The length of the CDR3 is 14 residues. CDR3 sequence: CASSQTGGMETQYF. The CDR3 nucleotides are TGTGCCAGCAGTCAAACAGGAGGAATGGAGACCCAGTACTTC.

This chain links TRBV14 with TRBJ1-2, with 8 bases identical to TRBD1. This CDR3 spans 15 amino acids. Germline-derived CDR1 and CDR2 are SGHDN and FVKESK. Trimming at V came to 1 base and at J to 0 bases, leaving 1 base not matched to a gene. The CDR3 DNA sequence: TGTGCCAGCAGCCAAGTGGGACAGGCTAACTATGGCTACACCTTC. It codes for CASSQVGQANYGYTF. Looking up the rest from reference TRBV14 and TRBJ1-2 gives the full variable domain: EAGVTQFPSHSVIEKGQTVTLRCDPISGHDNLYWYRRVMGKEIKFLLHFVKESKQDESGMPNNRFLAERTGGTYSTLKVQPAELEDSGVYFCASSQVGQANYGYTFGSGTRLTVV.

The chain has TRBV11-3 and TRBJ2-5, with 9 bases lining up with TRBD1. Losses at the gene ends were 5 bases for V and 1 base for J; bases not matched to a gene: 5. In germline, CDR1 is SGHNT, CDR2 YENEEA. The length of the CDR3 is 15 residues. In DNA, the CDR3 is TGTGCCAGCAGCCCAGGGGGACAGGGCCAAGAGACCCAGTACTTC. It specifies CASSPGGQGQETQYF.

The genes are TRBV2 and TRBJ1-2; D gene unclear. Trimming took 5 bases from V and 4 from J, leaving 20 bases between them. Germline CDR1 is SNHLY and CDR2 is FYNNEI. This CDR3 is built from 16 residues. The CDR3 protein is CASSPNIGRLGYGYTF. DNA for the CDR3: TGTGCCAGCAGTCCTAATATTGGACGGTTGGGCTATGGCTACACCTTC.

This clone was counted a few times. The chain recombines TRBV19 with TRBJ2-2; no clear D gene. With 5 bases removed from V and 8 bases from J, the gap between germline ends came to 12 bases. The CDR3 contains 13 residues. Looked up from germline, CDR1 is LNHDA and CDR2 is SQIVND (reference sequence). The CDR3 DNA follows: TGTGCCAGTAGTCCCCTGGGTCCGGGGGAGCTGTTTTTT. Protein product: CASSPLGPGELFF.